This T cell receptor (beta chain) was recorded in a study of T cell repertoires in aging, cancer and after chemotherapy. Study-level background: Repeat sampling of healthy donors over several months to years showed clear clonal overlap.

CDR3 size: 15 residues. Germline V gene data show CDR1 as MNHEY and CDR2 as SVGAGI. V shed 6 bases and J 3 bases; nucleotides not matched to a gene: 6. TCR beta rearrangements were amplified from peripheral blood genomic DNA. Judged by abundance, this clonotype is medium-sized (0.01 to 0.1%). The target antigen is unknown. Study-wide results and caveats: Compared with age-matched healthy donors, untreated hematological or solid cancer patients showed higher blood TCR clonality. In healthy donors, age-related TCR diversity loss mainly reflected lost richness. Median generation probability rose over the chemotherapy interval in each cancer cohort, suggesting rebound thymic output.

Rearranged V-D-J TRB sequences were amplified with a mixed TRB-A/B primer pool. TCRdb called the multiplex PCR reads again in MiXCR, with one record for every CDR3 protein. This table holds 10,000 to 12,000 distinct CDR3 sequences, roughly 25% found once. Sequenced sample: blood. V and J are TRBV6-5 and TRBJ1-3; 9 nucleotides align to TRBD1. The TCR originated in a human donor in good health. In nucleotides, the CDR3 is TGTGCCAGCAGCAGACAGGGGGTTTTTGGAAACACCATATATTTT. This translates into CASSRQGVFGNTIYF.